The 2 T cell receptor beta chains below all came from one sample that was sequenced in a study of early T cells in non-severe SARS-CoV-2 infection. MiXCR was run by TCRdb on the 5' RACE reads, yielding one entry per CDR3 protein. The sample includes under 60,000 distinct CDR3 sequences, roughly 9% of them seen just once. The sample was whole blood, taken at baseline. These receptors were taken from an adult who was a healthcare worker with PCR-confirmed SARS-CoV-2 infection or an uninfected control (not recorded which).

This clonotype was seen ten or more times. The V and J genes are TRBV12-3 or TRBV12-4 and TRBJ2-1; the match to TRBD2 covers 8 bases. The ends lost 5 bases at V and 5 bases at J; junction bases unmatched: 8. CDR3 length: 15 residues. The CDR3 here is CASSPRAGGNNEQFF. The CDR3 DNA reads as TGTGCCAGCAGTCCACGGGCGGGAGGAAACAATGAGCAGTTCTTC.

This clonotype showed up many times. The chain uses TRBV6-5 and TRBJ1-1; 8 positions agree with TRBD1. The CDR3 loop spans 13 amino acids. V lost 6 bases to trimming and J lost 4 bases; unmatched junction nucleotides: 4. Per the germline V gene, CDR1 is MNHEY and CDR2 is SVGAGI. This CDR3 reads CASSKTGVTEAFF. The CDR3, as DNA: TGTGCCAGCAGCAAGACAGGGGTCACTGAAGCTTTCTTT.